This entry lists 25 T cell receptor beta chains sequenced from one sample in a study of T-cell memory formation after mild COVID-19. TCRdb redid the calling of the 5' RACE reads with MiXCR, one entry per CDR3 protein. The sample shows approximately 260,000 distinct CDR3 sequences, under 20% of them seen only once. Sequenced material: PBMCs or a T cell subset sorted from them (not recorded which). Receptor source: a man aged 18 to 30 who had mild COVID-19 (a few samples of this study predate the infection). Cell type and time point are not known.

In DNA, the CDR3 is TGTGCCAGCAGCCTGGGACATTTCTATGGCTACACCTTC. Translated: CASSLGHFYGYTF. The gene calls are TRBV28 and TRBJ1-2, with D perhaps TRBD1 (6 bases). Between the trimmed V and J ends, which lost 6 bases and 4 bases, there was a span of 12 bases. CDR1 is MDHEN and CDR2 is SYDVKM in the germline V gene. The CDR3 sequence is 13 residues long.

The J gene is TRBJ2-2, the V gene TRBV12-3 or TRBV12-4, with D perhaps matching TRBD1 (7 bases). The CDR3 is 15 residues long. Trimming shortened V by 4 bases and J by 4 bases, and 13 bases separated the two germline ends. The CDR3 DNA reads TGTGCCAGCAGTTCCCGACAGGGAGGCACCGGGGAGCTGTTTTTT. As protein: CASSSRQGGTGELFF.

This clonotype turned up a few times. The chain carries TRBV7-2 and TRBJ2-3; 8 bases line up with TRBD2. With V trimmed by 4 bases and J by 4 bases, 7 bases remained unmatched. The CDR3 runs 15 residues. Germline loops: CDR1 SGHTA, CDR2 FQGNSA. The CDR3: CASSWRLAGPDTQYF. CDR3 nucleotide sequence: TGTGCCAGCAGCTGGCGCCTAGCGGGCCCAGATACGCAGTATTTT.

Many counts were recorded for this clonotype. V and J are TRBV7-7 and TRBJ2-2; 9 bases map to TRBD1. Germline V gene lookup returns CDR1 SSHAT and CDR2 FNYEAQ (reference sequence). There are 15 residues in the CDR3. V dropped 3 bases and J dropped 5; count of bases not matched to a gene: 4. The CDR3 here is CASSLGQGYTGELFF. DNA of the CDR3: TGTGCCAGCAGCTTGGGACAGGGTTATACCGGGGAGCTGTTTTTT.

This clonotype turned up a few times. In DNA form, the CDR3 reads TGCAGCGCCCCCGTCAGGGGGGGTGACAATGAGCAGTTCTTC. This translates into CSAPVRGGDNEQFF. The chain couples TRBV29-1 to TRBJ2-1, with D perhaps assigned TRBD1 or TRBD2 (7 bases each). This CDR3 is built from 14 residues. Germline V lookup: CDR1 SQVTM, CDR2 ANQGSEA. V was trimmed by 7 bases and J by 5 bases, leaving 18 bases between them.

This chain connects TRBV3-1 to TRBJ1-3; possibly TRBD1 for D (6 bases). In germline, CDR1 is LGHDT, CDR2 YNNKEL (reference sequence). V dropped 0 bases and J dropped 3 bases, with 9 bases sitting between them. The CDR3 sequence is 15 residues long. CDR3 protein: CASSQEQGSGNTIYF. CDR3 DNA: TGTGCCAGCAGCCAAGAACAGGGTAGTGGAAACACCATATATTTT.

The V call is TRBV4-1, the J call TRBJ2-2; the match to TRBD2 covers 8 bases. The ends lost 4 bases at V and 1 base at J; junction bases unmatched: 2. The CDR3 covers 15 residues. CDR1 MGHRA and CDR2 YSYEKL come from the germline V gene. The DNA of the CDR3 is TGCGCCAGCAGCCTAAGCGGGGGGAACACCGGGGAGCTGTTTTTT. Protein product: CASSLSGGNTGELFF.

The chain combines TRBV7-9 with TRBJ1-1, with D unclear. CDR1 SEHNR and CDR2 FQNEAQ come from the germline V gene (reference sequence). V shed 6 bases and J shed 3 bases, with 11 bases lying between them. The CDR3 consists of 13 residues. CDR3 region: CASRFGADTEAFF. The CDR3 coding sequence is TGTGCCAGCAGGTTCGGTGCGGACACTGAAGCTTTCTTT.

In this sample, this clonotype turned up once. The CDR3 DNA reads as TGTGCCAGCAGTGACACCGGGAGGCCCGAAAAACTGTTTTTT. This translates into CASSDTGRPEKLFF. The J gene is TRBJ1-4, the V gene TRBV25-1, with D hard to call. This CDR3 is 14 amino acids long. The germline gives CDR1 MGHDK, CDR2 SYGVNS. The germline V and J ends were trimmed by 3 bases and 8 bases, with 13 bases remaining between them.

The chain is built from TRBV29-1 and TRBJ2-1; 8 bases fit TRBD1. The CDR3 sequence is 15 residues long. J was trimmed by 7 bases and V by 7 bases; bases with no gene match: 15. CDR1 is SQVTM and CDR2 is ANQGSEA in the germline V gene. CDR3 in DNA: TGCAGCGCCCCCGACAGGGGAGGTGTGGGGAATGAGCAGTTCTTC. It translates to CSAPDRGGVGNEQFF.

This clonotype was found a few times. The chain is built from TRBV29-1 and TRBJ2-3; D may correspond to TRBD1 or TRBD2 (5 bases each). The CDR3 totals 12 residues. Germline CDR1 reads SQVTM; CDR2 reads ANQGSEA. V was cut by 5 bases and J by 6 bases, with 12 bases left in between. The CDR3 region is CSVSRGRDTQYF. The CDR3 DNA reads TGCAGCGTTTCCCGGGGACGGGATACGCAGTATTTT.

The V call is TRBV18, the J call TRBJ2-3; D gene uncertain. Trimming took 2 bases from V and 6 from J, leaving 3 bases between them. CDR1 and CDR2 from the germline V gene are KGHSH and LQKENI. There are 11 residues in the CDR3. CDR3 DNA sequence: TGTGCCAGCTCACCATGGGATACGCAGTATTTT. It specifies CASSPWDTQYF.

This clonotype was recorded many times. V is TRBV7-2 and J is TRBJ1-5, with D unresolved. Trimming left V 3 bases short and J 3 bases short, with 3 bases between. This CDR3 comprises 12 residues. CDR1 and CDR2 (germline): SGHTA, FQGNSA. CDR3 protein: CASSFDNQPQHF. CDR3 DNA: TGTGCCAGCAGCTTCGACAATCAGCCCCAGCATTTT.

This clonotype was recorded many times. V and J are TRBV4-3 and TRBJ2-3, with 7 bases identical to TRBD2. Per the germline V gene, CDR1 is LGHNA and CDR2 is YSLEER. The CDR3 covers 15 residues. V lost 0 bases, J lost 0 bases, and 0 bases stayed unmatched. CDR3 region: CASSQEGGSTDTQYF. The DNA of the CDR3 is TGCGCCAGCAGCCAAGAGGGGGGGAGCACAGATACGCAGTATTTT.

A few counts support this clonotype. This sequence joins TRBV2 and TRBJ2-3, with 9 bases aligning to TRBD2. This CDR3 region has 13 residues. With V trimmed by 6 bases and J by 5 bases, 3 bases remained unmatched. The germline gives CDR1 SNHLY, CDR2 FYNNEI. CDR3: CASRKTSGDTQYF. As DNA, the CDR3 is TGTGCCAGCAGGAAGACTAGCGGAGATACGCAGTATTTT.

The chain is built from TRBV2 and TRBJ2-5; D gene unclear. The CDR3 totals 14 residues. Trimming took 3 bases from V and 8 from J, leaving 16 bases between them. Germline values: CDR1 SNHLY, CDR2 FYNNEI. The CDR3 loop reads CASSEAVPKDTQYF. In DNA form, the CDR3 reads TGTGCCAGCAGTGAGGCTGTACCCAAGGACACCCAGTACTTC.

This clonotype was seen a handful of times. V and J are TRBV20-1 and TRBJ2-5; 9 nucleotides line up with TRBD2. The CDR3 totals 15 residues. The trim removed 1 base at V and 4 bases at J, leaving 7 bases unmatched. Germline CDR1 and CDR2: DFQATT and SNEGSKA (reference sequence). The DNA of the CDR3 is TGCAGTGCTAGAGGGGGTAGCGGGAGTAGAGAGACCCAGTACTTC. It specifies CSARGGSGSRETQYF.

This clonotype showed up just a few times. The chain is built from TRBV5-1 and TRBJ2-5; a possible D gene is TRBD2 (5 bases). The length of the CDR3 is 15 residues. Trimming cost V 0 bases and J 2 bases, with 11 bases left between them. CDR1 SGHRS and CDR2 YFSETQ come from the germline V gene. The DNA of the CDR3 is TGCGCCAGCAGCTTGGCCGGGGAACCACAAGAGACCCAGTACTTC. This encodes CASSLAGEPQETQYF. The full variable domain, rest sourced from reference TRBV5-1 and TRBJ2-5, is KAGVTQTPRYLIKTRGQQVTLSCSPISGHRSVSWYQQTPGQGLQFLFEYFSETQRNKGNFPGRFSGRQFSNSRSEMNVSTLELGDSALYLCASSLAGEPQETQYFGPGTRLLVL.

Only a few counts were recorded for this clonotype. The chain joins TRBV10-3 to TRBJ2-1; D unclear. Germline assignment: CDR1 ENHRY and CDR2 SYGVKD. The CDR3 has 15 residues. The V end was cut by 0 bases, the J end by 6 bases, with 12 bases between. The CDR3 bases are TGTGCCATCAGTGAGTCGGTGTCGATTATCAATGAGCAGTTCTTC. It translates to CAISESVSIINEQFF.

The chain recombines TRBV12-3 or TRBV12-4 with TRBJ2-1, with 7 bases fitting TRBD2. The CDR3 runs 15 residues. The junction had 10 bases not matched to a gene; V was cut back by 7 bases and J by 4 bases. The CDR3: CASIPGGPGYNEQFF. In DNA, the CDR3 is TGTGCCAGCATCCCGGGGGGTCCAGGGTACAATGAGCAGTTCTTC.

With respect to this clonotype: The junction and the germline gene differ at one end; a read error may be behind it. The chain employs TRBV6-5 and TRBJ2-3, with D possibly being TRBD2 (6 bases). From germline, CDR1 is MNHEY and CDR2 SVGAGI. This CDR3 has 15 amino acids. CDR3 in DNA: TGTGCCAGCAGGACGGGGGTCATAGGTACAGAGACGCAGTATTTT. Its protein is CASRTGVIGTETQYF.

This chain's CDR3 is CASSLTGGFYQPQHF. In DNA, the CDR3 is TGTGCCAGCAGTTTAACCGGGGGCTTTTATCAGCCCCAGCATTTT. This chain connects TRBV28 to TRBJ1-5; possible D gene TRBD1, 6 bases. CDR1 and CDR2 (germline): MDHEN, SYDVKM. CDR3 length equals 15 residues. Trimming stripped 2 bases from V and 5 bases from J, with 13 bases between.

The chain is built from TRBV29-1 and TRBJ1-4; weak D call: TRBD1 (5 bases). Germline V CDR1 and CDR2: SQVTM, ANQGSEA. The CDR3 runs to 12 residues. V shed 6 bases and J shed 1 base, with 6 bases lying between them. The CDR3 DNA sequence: TGCAGCGTGACAGAAACTAATGAAAAACTGTTTTTT. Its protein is CSVTETNEKLFF. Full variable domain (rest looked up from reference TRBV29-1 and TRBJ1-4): SAVISQKPSRDICQRGTSLTIQCQVDSQVTMMFWYRQQPGQSLTLIATANQGSEATYESGFVIDKFPISRPNLTFSTLTVSNMSPEDSSIYLCSVTETNEKLFFGSGTQLSVL.

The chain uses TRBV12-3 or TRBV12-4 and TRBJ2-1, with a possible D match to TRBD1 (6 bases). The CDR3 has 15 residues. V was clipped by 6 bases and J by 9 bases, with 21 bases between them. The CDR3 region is CASSPGGSTQGEQFF. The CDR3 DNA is TGTGCCAGCAGCCCTGGGGGCTCGACCCAGGGTGAGCAGTTCTTC.

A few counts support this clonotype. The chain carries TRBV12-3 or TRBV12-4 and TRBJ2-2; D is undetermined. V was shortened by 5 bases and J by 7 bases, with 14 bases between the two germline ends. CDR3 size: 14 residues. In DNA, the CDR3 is TGTGCCAGCAGTCTTGCTAGGCCGGGCGGGGAGCTGTTTTTT. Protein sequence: CASSLARPGGELFF.